One and the same sample provided the 20 T cell receptor beta chains below, sequenced in a study of radiation and T cells in renal cell carcinoma. Described time point: baseline pretreatment blood. Treatment here: 15 Gy SBRT to primary tumor, nephrectomy 4 weeks later. TCRdb's copy holds only in-frame clones and misses some; the assay was immunoSEQ multiplex PCR. The table records 130,000 to 150,000 clones, about 87% of them present only once. Sample: blood, taken from a patient whose treatment included radiotherapy and nephrectomy. These receptors originate from a woman in her sixties or seventies with renal cell carcinoma.

The J gene is TRBJ1-6, the V gene TRBV19; D may be TRBD1 (5 bases). There are 16 residues in the CDR3. V was cut by 4 bases and J by 7 bases, with 17 bases left in between. CDR1 is LNHDA and CDR2 is SQIVND in the germline V gene (reference sequence). The CDR3 nucleotides read TGTGCCAGTAGTAGCTACCGGGACTCAGGAAATTCACCCCTCCACTTT. It specifies CASSSYRDSGNSPLHF.

The chain employs TRBV28 and TRBJ1-1, with D hard to call. V was clipped by 2 bases and J by 1 base, with 8 bases between them. The germline gives CDR1 MDHEN, CDR2 SYDVKM. There are 14 residues in the CDR3. Written as DNA, the CDR3 is TGTGCCAGCAGTTTAATCACCTCGAACACTGAAGCTTTCTTT. Translating gives CASSLITSNTEAFF.

CDR3 in DNA: TGTGCCAGCAGCTTGAAGGGGCCCGGCTACACCTTC. Translation: CASSLKGPGYTF. The chain is built from TRBV5-4 and TRBJ1-2; D is perhaps TRBD1 (5 bases). Trimming left V 1 base short and J 8 bases short, with 9 bases between. Germline CDR1 and CDR2: SGHNT and YYREEE (reference sequence). The CDR3 totals 12 residues.

A remark on this clone: Compared with germline, one end of the junction differs, possibly owing to a read error. The chain combines TRBV6-1 with TRBJ1-1; 7 bases are a match to TRBD1. The CDR3 is 15 amino acids. Germline V gene lookup returns CDR1 MNHNS and CDR2 SASEGT. The CDR3 loop reads CASSEVDRANTEAFF. The CDR3 DNA reads as TGTGCCAGCAGCGAAGTTGACAGGGCCAACACTGAAGCTTTCTTT.

The chain employs TRBV28 and TRBJ2-7; tentatively, D is TRBD2 (6 bases). Looked up from germline, CDR1 is MDHEN and CDR2 is SYDVKM. The V end lost 4 bases, the J end lost 0 bases, and 13 bases lay between the germline ends. The CDR3 is 15 residues long. Written as DNA, the CDR3 is TGTGCCAGCAGTTCCCGGGGGTACGCCTCCTACGAGCAGTACTTC. Protein: CASSSRGYASYEQYF.

This chain joins TRBV15 and TRBJ1-5; unclear D gene. The length of the CDR3 is 13 residues. CDR1 LNHNV and CDR2 YYDKDF come from the germline V gene (reference sequence). The germline V and J ends were trimmed by 0 bases and 6 bases, with 6 bases remaining between them. The CDR3 DNA follows: TGTGCCACCAGCAGAGATCGAGGTCAGCCCCAGCATTTT. Translating gives CATSRDRGQPQHF. Together with reference TRBV15 and TRBJ1-5, the CDR3 gives the full variable domain: DAMVIQNPRYQVTQFGKPVTLSCSQTLNHNVMYWYQQKSSQAPKLLFHYYDKDFNNEADTPDNFQSRRPNTSFCFLDIRSPGLGDTAMYLCATSRDRGQPQHFGDGTRLSIL.

The sample holds a few counts of this clone. The J gene is TRBJ1-5, the V gene TRBV30; D gene uncertain. CDR1 and CDR2 from the germline V gene are GTSNPN and SVGIG (reference sequence). V was shortened by 3 bases and J by 7 bases, with 10 bases between the two germline ends. The CDR3 has 12 residues. This chain's CDR3 is CAWSPEGQPQHF. The CDR3 nucleotides are TGTGCCTGGAGCCCCGAGGGACAGCCCCAGCATTTT.

The chain joins TRBV2 to TRBJ1-4; TRBD1 might be the D (6 bases). V was trimmed by 6 bases and J by 5 bases, leaving 16 bases between them. This CDR3 has 15 amino acids. Germline CDR1 is SNHLY and CDR2 is FYNNEI. The CDR3 DNA follows: TGTGCCAGCAGGGATACCGGGACAATAAATGAAAAACTGTTTTTT. Its protein product is CASRDTGTINEKLFF.

The chain uses TRBV2 and TRBJ2-3, with D possibly being TRBD2 (5 bases). Germline V gives CDR1 SNHLY, CDR2 FYNNEI. This CDR3 spans 16 amino acids. V lost 2 bases, J lost 2 bases, and 14 bases lay in between. The CDR3 bases are TGTGCCAGCAGTGAACTGGCTAGCTACGACACAGATACGCAGTATTTT. It is translated as CASSELASYDTDTQYF.

This chain links TRBV11-2 with TRBJ1-2, with D perhaps TRBD1 (5 bases). This CDR3 spans 16 amino acids. Germline V gives CDR1 SGHAT, CDR2 FQNNGV. Trimming stripped 3 bases from V and 1 base from J, with 15 bases between. The CDR3 reads CASSLGQGRLNYGYTF. CDR3 sequence (DNA): TGTGCCAGCAGCTTGGGGCAGGGACGGCTTAACTATGGCTACACCTTC.

The rearrangement links TRBV28 to TRBJ1-2; a possible D gene is TRBD1 (6 bases). Trimming cost V 2 bases and J 4 bases, with 17 bases left between them. The CDR3 runs 16 residues. CDR1 and CDR2 (germline): MDHEN, SYDVKM. The CDR3 DNA is TGTGCCAGCAGTTTAAATTGGGGCGGCAGGGGCTATGGCTACACCTTC. Protein product: CASSLNWGGRGYGYTF.

This chain uses TRBV18 with TRBJ2-5, with D maybe TRBD1 (6 bases). Germline V CDR1 and CDR2: KGHSH, LQKENI. The V end lost 5 bases, the J end lost 5 bases, and 12 bases lay between the germline ends. The CDR3 consists of 13 residues. CDR3 amino acids: CASSEGVFETQYF. In DNA form, the CDR3 reads TGTGCCAGCTCAGAGGGGGTCTTTGAGACCCAGTACTTC.

V and J are TRBV6-1 and TRBJ1-2; 8 nucleotides match TRBD1. Germline V gives CDR1 MNHNS, CDR2 SASEGT. CDR3 length equals 16 residues. The V gene end was trimmed by 0 bases and the J gene end by 4 bases; junction bases not matched to a gene: 7. CDR3 protein: CASSEAGAGTGYGYTF. CDR3 DNA sequence: TGTGCCAGCAGTGAAGCGGGAGCCGGGACAGGCTATGGCTACACCTTC.

The chain recombines TRBV7-8 with TRBJ2-1; D tentatively fits TRBD1 or TRBD2 (6 bases each). The CDR3 totals 14 residues. The germline V gene encodes CDR1 SGHVS and CDR2 FQNEAQ. The V end lost 7 bases, the J end lost 2 bases, and 12 bases lay between the germline ends. The CDR3 loop reads CASIGGGPYNEQFF. CDR3 DNA sequence: TGTGCCAGCATCGGAGGGGGGCCCTACAATGAGCAGTTCTTC. The full variable domain, completed using reference TRBV7-8 and TRBJ2-1, is GAGVSQSPRYKVAKRGQDVALRCDPISGHVSLFWYQQALGQGPEFLTYFQNEAQLDKSGLPSDRFFAERPEGSVSTLKIQRTQQEDSAVYLCASIGGGPYNEQFFGPGTRLTVL.

The chain links TRBV28 to TRBJ2-2, with 7 bases identical to TRBD1. The CDR3 runs 13 residues. CDR1 and CDR2 (germline): MDHEN, SYDVKM. V lost 8 bases to trimming and J lost 6 bases; unmatched junction nucleotides: 6. CDR3 in amino acids: CASLQGWPGELFF. The DNA of the CDR3 is TGTGCCAGCTTACAGGGGTGGCCCGGGGAGCTGTTTTTT.

This chain uses TRBV27 with TRBJ1-6, with 7 bases that match TRBD1. This CDR3 is built from 17 residues. The junction had 12 bases not matched to a gene; V was cut back by 6 bases and J by 4 bases. Per the germline V gene, CDR1 is MNHEY and CDR2 is SMNVEV (reference sequence). The CDR3 loop reads CASRRTGFDLYNSPLHF. CDR3 nucleotide sequence: TGTGCCAGCAGGCGGACAGGATTTGACCTTTATAATTCACCCCTCCACTTT.

This chain links TRBV10-3 with TRBJ1-1; TRBD1 matches 8 bases. CDR1 and CDR2 (germline): ENHRY, SYGVKD. The length of the CDR3 is 15 residues. Trimming at V came to 3 bases and at J to 2 bases, leaving 5 bases not matched to a gene. CDR3 coding DNA: TGTGCCATCAGTGATTACACAGGGGGAAACACTGAAGCTTTCTTT. Amino acids: CAISDYTGGNTEAFF.

CDR3 DNA sequence: TGTGCCAGCAGCTTGGCGGGGGGCGGGGTCCAAGAGACCCAGTACTTC. Amino acids: CASSLAGGGVQETQYF. This sequence joins TRBV5-4 and TRBJ2-5; possibly TRBD2 for D (7 bases). The CDR3 spans 16 residues. CDR1 and CDR2 (germline): SGHNT, YYREEE (reference sequence). Trimming shortened V by 0 bases and J by 1 base, and 13 bases separated the two germline ends.

The rearrangement uses TRBV2 and TRBJ2-7; D not certain. CDR1 is SNHLY and CDR2 is FYNNEI in the germline V gene. Trimming cost V 1 base and J 4 bases, with 5 bases left between them. This CDR3 region has 12 residues. The CDR3 region is CASSEGWYEQYF. The CDR3 nucleotides are TGTGCCAGCAGTGAAGGCTGGTACGAGCAGTACTTC.

The chain uses TRBV5-1 and TRBJ1-4; no definite D call. Trimming pared 3 bases from V and 0 bases from J, leaving 6 bases between. The CDR3 consists of 14 residues. Germline CDR1 is SGHRS and CDR2 is YFSETQ. The CDR3 is CASSSGSTNEKLFF. DNA of the CDR3: TGCGCCAGCAGCTCCGGTTCAACTAATGAAAAACTGTTTTTT.